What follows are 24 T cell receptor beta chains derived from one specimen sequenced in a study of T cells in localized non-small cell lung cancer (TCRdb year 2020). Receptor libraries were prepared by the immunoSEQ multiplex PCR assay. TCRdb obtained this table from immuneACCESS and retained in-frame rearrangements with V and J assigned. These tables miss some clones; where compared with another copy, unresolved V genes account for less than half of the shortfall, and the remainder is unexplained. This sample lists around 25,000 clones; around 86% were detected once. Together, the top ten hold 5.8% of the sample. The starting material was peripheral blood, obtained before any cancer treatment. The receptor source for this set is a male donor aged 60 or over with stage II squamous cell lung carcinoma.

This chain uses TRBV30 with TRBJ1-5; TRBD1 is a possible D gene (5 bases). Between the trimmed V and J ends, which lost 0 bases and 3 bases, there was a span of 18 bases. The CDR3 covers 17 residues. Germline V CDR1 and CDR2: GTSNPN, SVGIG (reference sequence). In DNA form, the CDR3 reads TGTGCCTGGAGTGTACAAGGGACCCGTCCCCCCAATCAGCCCCAGCATTTT. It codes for CAWSVQGTRPPNQPQHF.

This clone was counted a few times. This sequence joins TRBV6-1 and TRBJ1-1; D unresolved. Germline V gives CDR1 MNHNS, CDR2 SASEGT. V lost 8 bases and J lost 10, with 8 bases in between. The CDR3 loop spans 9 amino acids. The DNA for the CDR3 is TGTGCCAGCGGTTTCGGAGCTTTCTTT. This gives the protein CASGFGAFF.

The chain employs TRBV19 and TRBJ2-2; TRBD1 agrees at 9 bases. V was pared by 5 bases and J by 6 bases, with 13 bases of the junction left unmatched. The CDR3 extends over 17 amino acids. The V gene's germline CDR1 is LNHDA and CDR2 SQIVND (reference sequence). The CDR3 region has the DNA TGTGCCAGTAGTGCCCCCACAGGGGGCGAACGGGCCGGGGAGCTGTTTTTT. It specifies CASSAPTGGERAGELFF.

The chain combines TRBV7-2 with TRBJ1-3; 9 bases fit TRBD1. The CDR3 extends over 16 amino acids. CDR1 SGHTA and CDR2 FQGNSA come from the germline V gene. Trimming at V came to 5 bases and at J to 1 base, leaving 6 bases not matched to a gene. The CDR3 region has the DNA TGTGCCAGCAGCCAGACAGGGGGAGTGTCTGGAAACACCATATATTTT. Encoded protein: CASSQTGGVSGNTIYF.

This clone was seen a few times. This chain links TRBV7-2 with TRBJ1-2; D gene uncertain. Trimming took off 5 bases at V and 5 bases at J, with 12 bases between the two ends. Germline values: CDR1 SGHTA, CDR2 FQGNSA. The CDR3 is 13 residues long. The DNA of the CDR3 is TGTGCCAGCAGCGCTAGCGGAGGGTATGGCTACACCTTC. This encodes CASSASGGYGYTF.

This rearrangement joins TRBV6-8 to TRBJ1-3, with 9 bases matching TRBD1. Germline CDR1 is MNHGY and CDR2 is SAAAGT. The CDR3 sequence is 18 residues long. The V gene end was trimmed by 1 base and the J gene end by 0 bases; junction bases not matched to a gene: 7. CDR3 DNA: TGTGCCAGCAGTTACTGGGGACAGGGTTGCACCTCTGGAAACACCATATATTTT. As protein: CASSYWGQGCTSGNTIYF.

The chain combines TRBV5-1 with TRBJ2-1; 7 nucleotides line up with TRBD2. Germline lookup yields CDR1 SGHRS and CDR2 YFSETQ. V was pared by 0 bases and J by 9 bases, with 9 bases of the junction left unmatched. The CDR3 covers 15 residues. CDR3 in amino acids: CASSLAGRERGEQFF. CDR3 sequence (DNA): TGCGCCAGCAGCTTGGCCGGGCGGGAGAGGGGTGAGCAGTTCTTC.

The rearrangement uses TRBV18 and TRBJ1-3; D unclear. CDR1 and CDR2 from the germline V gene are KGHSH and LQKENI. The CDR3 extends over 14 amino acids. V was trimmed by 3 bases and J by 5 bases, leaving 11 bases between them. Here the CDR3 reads CASSPAVTRNTIYF. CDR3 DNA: TGTGCCAGCTCACCGGCAGTGACAAGAAACACCATATATTTT.

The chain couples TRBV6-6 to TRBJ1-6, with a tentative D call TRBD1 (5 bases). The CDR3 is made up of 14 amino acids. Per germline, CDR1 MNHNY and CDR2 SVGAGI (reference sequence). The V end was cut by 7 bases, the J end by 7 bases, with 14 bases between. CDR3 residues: CASTSGGANSPLHF. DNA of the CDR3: TGTGCCAGCACCTCCGGAGGGGCGAATTCACCCCTCCACTTT.

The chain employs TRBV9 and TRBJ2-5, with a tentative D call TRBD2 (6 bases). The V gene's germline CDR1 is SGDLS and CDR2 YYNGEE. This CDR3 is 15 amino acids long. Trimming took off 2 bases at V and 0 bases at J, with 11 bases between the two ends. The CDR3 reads CASSVGGLNQETQYF. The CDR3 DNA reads TGTGCCAGCAGCGTCGGGGGACTCAACCAAGAGACCCAGTACTTC.

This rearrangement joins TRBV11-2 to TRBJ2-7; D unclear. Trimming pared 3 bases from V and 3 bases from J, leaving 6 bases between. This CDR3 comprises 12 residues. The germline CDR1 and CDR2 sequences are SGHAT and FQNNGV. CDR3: CASSLTDYEQYF. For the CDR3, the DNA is TGTGCCAGCAGCTTGACTGACTACGAGCAGTACTTC.

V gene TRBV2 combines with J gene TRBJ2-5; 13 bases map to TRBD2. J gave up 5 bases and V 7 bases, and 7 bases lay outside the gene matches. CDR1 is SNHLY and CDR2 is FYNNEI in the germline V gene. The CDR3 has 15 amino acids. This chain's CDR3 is CASKETSGGWETQYF. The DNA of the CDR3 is TGTGCCAGCAAAGAGACTAGCGGGGGGTGGGAGACCCAGTACTTC.

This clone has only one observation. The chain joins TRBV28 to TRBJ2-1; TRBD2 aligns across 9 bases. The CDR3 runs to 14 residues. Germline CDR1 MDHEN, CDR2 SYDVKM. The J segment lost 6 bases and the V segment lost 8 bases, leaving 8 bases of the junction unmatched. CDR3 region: CASSGGRGSNEQFF. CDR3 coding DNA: TGTGCCAGCTCGGGCGGGAGGGGGTCCAATGAGCAGTTCTTC.

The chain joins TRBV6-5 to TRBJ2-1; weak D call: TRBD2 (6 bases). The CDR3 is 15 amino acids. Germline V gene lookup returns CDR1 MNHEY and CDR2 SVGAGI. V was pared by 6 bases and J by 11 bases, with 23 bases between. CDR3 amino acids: CASRAGTAEGGQQFF. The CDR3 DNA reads TGTGCCAGCAGAGCCGGGACGGCCGAGGGAGGCCAGCAGTTCTTC.

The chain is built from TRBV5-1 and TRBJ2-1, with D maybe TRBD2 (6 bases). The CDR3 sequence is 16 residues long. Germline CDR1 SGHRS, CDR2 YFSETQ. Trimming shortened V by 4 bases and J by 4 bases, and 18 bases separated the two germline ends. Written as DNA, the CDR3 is TGCGCCAGCAGCATGTCCGGGACTCCTACTTACAATGAGCAGTTCTTC. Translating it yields CASSMSGTPTYNEQFF.

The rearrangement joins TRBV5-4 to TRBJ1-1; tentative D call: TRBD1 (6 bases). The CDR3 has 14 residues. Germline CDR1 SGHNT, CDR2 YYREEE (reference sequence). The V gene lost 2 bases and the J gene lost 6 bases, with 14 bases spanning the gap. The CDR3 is CASSFETTGAEAFF. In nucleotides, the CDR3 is TGTGCCAGCAGCTTCGAGACGACAGGAGCTGAAGCTTTCTTT.

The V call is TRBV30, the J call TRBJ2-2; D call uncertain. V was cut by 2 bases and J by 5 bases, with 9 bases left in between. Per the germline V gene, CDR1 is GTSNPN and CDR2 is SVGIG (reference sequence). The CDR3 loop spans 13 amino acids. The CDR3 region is CAWSYSGTGELFF. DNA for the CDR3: TGTGCCTGGAGTTATTCCGGTACCGGGGAGCTGTTTTTT.

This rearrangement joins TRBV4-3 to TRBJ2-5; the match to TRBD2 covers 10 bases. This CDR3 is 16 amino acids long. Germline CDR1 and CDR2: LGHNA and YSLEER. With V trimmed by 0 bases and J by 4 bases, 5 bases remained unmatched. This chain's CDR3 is CASSQDWLAGVETQYF. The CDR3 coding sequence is TGCGCCAGCAGCCAAGATTGGCTAGCGGGGGTAGAGACCCAGTACTTC.

The CDR3 nucleotides read TGTGCCAGTACCAGAGACGGGACGGACTATGGCTACACCTTC. Translation gives CASTRDGTDYGYTF. The rearrangement joins TRBV19 to TRBJ1-2; D may be TRBD1 (5 bases). V was trimmed by 7 bases and J by 3 bases, leaving 15 bases between them. The CDR3 totals 14 residues. Looked up from germline, CDR1 is LNHDA and CDR2 is SQIVND (reference sequence).

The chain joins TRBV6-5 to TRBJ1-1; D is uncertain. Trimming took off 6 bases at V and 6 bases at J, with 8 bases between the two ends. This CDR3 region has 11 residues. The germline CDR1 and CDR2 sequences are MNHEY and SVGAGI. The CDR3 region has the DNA TGTGCCAGCAGCTTCGGGGCTGAAGCTTTCTTT. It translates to CASSFGAEAFF.

CDR3 coding DNA: TGTGCCAGCAGCCGACTAGCGGGGGAAGGTACGCAGTATTTT. Protein product: CASSRLAGEGTQYF. The chain carries TRBV2 and TRBJ2-3, with 12 bases lining up with TRBD2. Germline CDR1 reads SNHLY; CDR2 reads FYNNEI. There are 14 residues in the CDR3. Trimming took 6 bases from V and 8 from J; bases not matched to a gene: 6.

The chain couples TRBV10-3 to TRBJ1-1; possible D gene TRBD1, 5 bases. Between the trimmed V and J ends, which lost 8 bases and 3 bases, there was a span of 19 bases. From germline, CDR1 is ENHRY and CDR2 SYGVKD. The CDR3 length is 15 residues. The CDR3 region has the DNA TGTGCCATCTCGAAGACCGGGGCGGAGGACACTGAAGCTTTCTTT. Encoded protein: CAISKTGAEDTEAFF.

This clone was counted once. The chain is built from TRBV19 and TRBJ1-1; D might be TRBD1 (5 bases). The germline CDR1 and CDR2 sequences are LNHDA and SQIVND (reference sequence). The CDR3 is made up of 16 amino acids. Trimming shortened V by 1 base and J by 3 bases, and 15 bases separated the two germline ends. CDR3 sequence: CASSIVGTLLDTEAFF. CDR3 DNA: TGTGCCAGTAGTATAGTTGGGACGCTTTTGGACACTGAAGCTTTCTTT.

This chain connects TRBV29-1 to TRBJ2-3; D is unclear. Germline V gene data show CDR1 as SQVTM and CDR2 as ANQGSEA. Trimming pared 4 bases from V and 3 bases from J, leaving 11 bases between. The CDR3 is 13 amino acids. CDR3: CSVGGRDTDTQYF. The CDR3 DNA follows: TGCAGCGTTGGGGGAAGGGATACAGATACGCAGTATTTT.